This T cell receptor beta chain was retrieved from a study of blood T cell repertoires in COVID-19. Whole-study context: Recovery among Cohort 3 donors was established by two negative PCRs, clearance, or symptom resolution.

V trimming: 4 bases; J trimming: 1 base; junction bases outside the gene matches: 4. CDR3 length: 16 residues. Germline CDR1 and CDR2: SNHLY and FYNNEI. Sequencing was performed with immunoSEQ multiplex PCR; in TCRdb, only in-frame clones are kept and a portion is missing. The data contain over 200,000 clones, about 86% of them singletons. The sequenced sample consisted of PBMCs or T cells enriched from blood (not recorded which). The chain uses TRBV2 and TRBJ2-3; 11 bases line up with TRBD2. The receptor's source is a woman between 45 and 65 years old in a cohort exposed to, infected with or recovered from COVID-19 (not recorded which). CDR3 nucleotides: TGTGCCAGCAGTGCCACGACTAGCGGGGGCACAGATACGCAGTATTTT. Translated, it gives CASSATTSGGTDTQYF.